Sequencing of this T cell receptor (beta chain) was carried out in a study of T cell responses to AZD1222 COVID-19 vaccine. Worth noting for this clone: Antigen specificity is unknown.

This CDR3 contains 13 residues. Germline V CDR1 and CDR2: MDHEN, SYDVKM. The V end was cut by 4 bases, the J end by 5 bases, with 11 bases between. Study-wide findings and caveats: Spike-wide vaccine-associated CD4 TCRs dominated at 160-218 and 743-854. It should be noted that donors were predominantly white British and more often female, and clonal diversity was possibly underestimated.

Data came from immunoSEQ multiplex PCR; TCRdb stores just in-frame clones and leaves some out. This sample has fewer than 150,000 clones, with around nine tenths found just once. This clonotype was obtained from an adult in good health. The J gene is TRBJ1-1, the V gene TRBV28, with D possibly matching TRBD1 (6 bases). Sequencing was performed on peripheral blood, taken on day 0 of AZD1222 vaccination. CDR3 DNA sequence: TGTGCCAGCAGTTCGGACAGAAATACTGAAGCTTTCTTT. This gives the protein CASSSDRNTEAFF.